The 3 T cell receptor beta chains presented below share a single source sample, sequenced in a study of cytomegalovirus exposure and HLA in healthy donors. Sequencing was performed with immunoSEQ multiplex PCR; in TCRdb, only in-frame clones are kept and a portion is missing. The sample lists under 50,000 clones, approximately 94% occurring once. The sample taken for sequencing was PBMCs. The receptors were gathered from a woman aged 18-30 years in good health and CMV-seronegative.

The table lists this clone with a few counts. The genes are TRBV28 and TRBJ2-7; the match to TRBD2 covers 11 bases. Germline-derived CDR1 and CDR2 are MDHEN and SYDVKM. Trimming cost V 10 bases and J 1 base; bases outside gene matches: 9. This CDR3 has 15 amino acids. The CDR3 DNA reads TGTGCCACCAGCTTAGCGGGGGGGATTTCCTACGAGCAGTACTTC. Amino acids: CATSLAGGISYEQYF.

As DNA, the CDR3 is TGCGCCAGCAGTGGACAGGGCGAACAGCCCCAGCATTTT. Protein: CASSGQGEQPQHF. This chain joins TRBV10-2 and TRBJ1-5, with 7 bases lining up with TRBD1. Per the germline V gene, CDR1 is WSHSY and CDR2 is SAAADI. The CDR3 totals 13 residues. The trim removed 4 bases at V and 7 bases at J, leaving 4 bases unmatched.

V is TRBV28 and J is TRBJ2-7; 8 bases match TRBD2. Per the germline V gene, CDR1 is MDHEN and CDR2 is SYDVKM. V dropped 3 bases and J dropped 4; count of bases not matched to a gene: 14. There are 17 residues in the CDR3. CDR3 in DNA: TGTGCCAGCAGTTTGTTGCGGGGGGACTTCGGGGCTTACGAGCAGTACTTC. Encoded protein: CASSLLRGDFGAYEQYF.